A single sample gave rise to the 29 T cell receptor beta chains below, sequenced in a study of T cells in Graves' hyperthyroidism and ophthalmopathy. RNA transcripts were the template for amplifying TCR beta CDR3 regions. The study used the HTBI primer set for a first-round RT-PCR of the TCR CDR3. TCRdb fed the multiplex PCR reads into MiXCR, producing one record per CDR3 protein. Here the sample spans 540,000 or so distinct CDR3 sequences, 46% being singletons. Source material: peripheral blood or thyroid tissue (not recorded which). The receptors stem from an adult woman with Graves' disease, either hyperthyroidism or ophthalmopathy (not recorded which).

The chain links TRBV20-1 to TRBJ1-5, with D hard to call. Trimming took 3 bases from V and 0 from J, leaving 9 bases between them. CDR3 length: 14 amino acids. Germline V gene sequence: CDR1 DFQATT, CDR2 SNEGSKA (reference sequence). The DNA of the CDR3 is TGCAGTGCTAGCGGGCGGACTAGCAATCAGCCCCAGCATTTT. Translating it yields CSASGRTSNQPQHF.

CDR3: CASSSPTSTSPLHF. In nucleotides, the CDR3 is TGTGCCAGCAGCTCACCAACAAGTACTTCACCCCTCCACTTT. This chain links TRBV7-2 with TRBJ1-6, with D hard to call. The CDR3 is 14 amino acids. Germline-derived CDR1 and CDR2 are SGHTA and FQGNSA. Trimming removed 4 bases at V and 9 bases at J, with 13 bases between.

This clonotype was counted at least ten times. J is TRBJ1-5 and V is TRBV2; D is unresolved. Germline V gene data show CDR1 as SNHLY and CDR2 as FYNNEI. The CDR3 runs to 13 residues. The V gene lost 4 bases and the J gene lost 7 bases, with 11 bases spanning the gap. The CDR3: CASSGSRRQPQHF. The CDR3 nucleotides read TGTGCCAGCAGTGGCTCCAGGAGGCAGCCCCAGCATTTT.

This clonotype appeared once. This chain joins TRBV19 and TRBJ2-7; D remains unclear. Germline V gene sequence: CDR1 LNHDA, CDR2 SQIVND (reference sequence). V lost 9 bases and J 0 bases, leaving 15 bases between the germline ends. This CDR3 has 14 amino acids. CDR3 DNA: TGTGCCAGCGCCTCCTGGGCAGACTCCTACGAGCAGTACTTC. This encodes CASASWADSYEQYF.

This clonotype was seen just once. This chain links TRBV10-3 with TRBJ1-1; a possible D gene is TRBD1 (5 bases). The CDR3 is 12 amino acids. The germline V gene encodes CDR1 ENHRY and CDR2 SYGVKD. With 8 bases removed from V and 1 base from J, the gap between germline ends came to 8 bases. The DNA for the CDR3 is TGTGCCATCGGGGACGGGAACACTGAAGCTTTCTTT. It codes for CAIGDGNTEAFF.

The sample holds many counts of this clonotype. The chain uses TRBV3-1 and TRBJ2-5; the D is unclear. Germline values: CDR1 LGHDT, CDR2 YNNKEL (reference sequence). The germline V and J ends were trimmed by 1 base and 4 bases, with 7 bases remaining between them. This CDR3 comprises 13 residues. This CDR3 is CASSQVPRETQYF. The DNA for the CDR3 is TGTGCCAGCAGCCAAGTACCTCGAGAGACCCAGTACTTC.

The chain links TRBV20-1 to TRBJ1-6; D is possibly TRBD1 (5 bases). Per the germline V gene, CDR1 is DFQATT and CDR2 is SNEGSKA (reference sequence). The CDR3 consists of 15 residues. Deletions cut 2 bases from V and 9 bases from J, with 17 bases between. The DNA for the CDR3 is TGCAGTGCTAGAAACGGTGGGGCTTTAAGTTCACCCCTCCACTTT. This codes for CSARNGGALSSPLHF.

This clonotype showed up just once. The rearrangement links TRBV15 to TRBJ2-2; 7 bases are a match to TRBD2. The CDR3 spans 13 residues. Germline V gene data show CDR1 as LNHNV and CDR2 as YYDKDF (reference sequence). V lost 5 bases to trimming and J lost 6 bases; unmatched junction nucleotides: 3. The CDR3 loop is CATSGRVAGELFF. The CDR3 DNA sequence: TGTGCCACCAGCGGGAGGGTGGCCGGGGAGCTGTTTTTT. The whole variable domain, remainder taken from reference TRBV15 and TRBJ2-2, is DAMVIQNPRYQVTQFGKPVTLSCSQTLNHNVMYWYQQKSSQAPKLLFHYYDKDFNNEADTPDNFQSRRPNTSFCFLDIRSPGLGDTAMYLCATSGRVAGELFFGEGSRLTVL.

The rearrangement joins TRBV2 to TRBJ1-5, with a weak D call TRBD1 (5 bases). The CDR3 loop spans 15 amino acids. Trimming cost V 7 bases and J 11 bases, with 24 bases left between them. Germline CDR1 and CDR2: SNHLY and FYNNEI. CDR3 protein: CASTDLTGGPGTQHF. The CDR3 DNA follows: TGTGCCAGCACCGACTTGACGGGGGGTCCCGGGACCCAGCATTTT.

The V call is TRBV2, the J call TRBJ2-5, with D uncertain. V was trimmed by 6 bases and J by 5 bases, leaving 16 bases between them. Germline V CDR1 and CDR2: SNHLY, FYNNEI. This CDR3 has 14 residues. The CDR3 sequence: CASSQDRPTETQYF. The CDR3 DNA reads TGTGCCAGCAGCCAAGACCGCCCCACGGAGACCCAGTACTTC.

This chain links TRBV9 with TRBJ1-4; tentatively, D is TRBD1 (5 bases). V dropped 3 bases and J dropped 8 bases, with 20 bases sitting between them. The germline gives CDR1 SGDLS, CDR2 YYNGEE. This CDR3 has 16 amino acids. The CDR3 loop reads CASSGSRDGATEKLFF. In DNA, the CDR3 is TGTGCCAGCAGCGGATCCCGGGACGGGGCGACGGAAAAACTGTTTTTT.

In this sample, this clonotype turned up a few times. This chain connects TRBV20-1 to TRBJ2-7; 7 bases map to TRBD2. Germline CDR1 reads DFQATT; CDR2 reads SNEGSKA (reference sequence). There are 12 residues in the CDR3. V was pared by 3 bases and J by 3 bases, with 2 bases of the junction left unmatched. The CDR3 loop is CSARGGDYEQYF. The CDR3 DNA reads TGCAGTGCTAGGGGGGGGGACTACGAGCAGTACTTC.

The gene calls are TRBV7-2 and TRBJ2-5; D is perhaps TRBD1 (5 bases). The germline V gene encodes CDR1 SGHTA and CDR2 FQGNSA. The CDR3 extends over 13 amino acids. With 2 bases removed from V and 9 bases from J, the gap between germline ends came to 13 bases. CDR3: CASSLTGDQPQYF. CDR3 sequence (DNA): TGTGCCAGCAGCTTAACAGGAGATCAGCCCCAGTACTTC.

J is TRBJ1-2 and V is TRBV19; TRBD1 agrees at 12 bases. CDR3 size: 15 residues. The germline V gene has CDR1 LNHDA and CDR2 SQIVND (reference sequence). The V and J ends lost 5 bases and 4 bases, in that order; junction bases with no gene match: 5. CDR3 sequence reads: CASSPGTGGTYGYTF. The CDR3 DNA reads as TGTGCCAGTAGTCCCGGGACAGGGGGCACCTATGGCTACACCTTC. The complete variable domain, with remaining parts taken from reference TRBV19 and TRBJ1-2, reads DGGITQSPKYLFRKEGQNVTLSCEQNLNHDAMYWYRQDPGQGLRLIYYSQIVNDFQKGDIAEGYSVSREKKESFPLTVTSAQKNPTAFYLCASSPGTGGTYGYTFGSGTRLTVV.

This clonotype was picked up many times. The gene calls are TRBV20-1 and TRBJ1-5; 7 bases are a match to TRBD1. This CDR3 region has 12 residues. CDR1 and CDR2 (germline): DFQATT, SNEGSKA (reference sequence). The CDR3 protein is CSSQGTDQPQHF. The CDR3 DNA reads TGCAGCTCCCAGGGGACAGATCAGCCCCAGCATTTT.

This clonotype was seen at least ten times. The chain couples TRBV28 to TRBJ2-5, with D unresolved. Trimming pared 4 bases from V and 7 bases from J, leaving 4 bases between. The V gene's germline CDR1 is MDHEN and CDR2 SYDVKM. This CDR3 has 10 residues. CDR3 coding DNA: TGTGCCAGCAGTTCCCGGACCCAGTACTTC. Its translation is CASSSRTQYF.

This clonotype was seen repeatedly, ten times or more. In nucleotides, the CDR3 is TGTGCCAGCAGCCGGAGGGATGAGACCCAGTACTTC. As protein: CASSRRDETQYF. The chain recombines TRBV6-2 or TRBV6-3 with TRBJ2-5; D is perhaps TRBD2 (6 bases). Germline CDR1 MNHEY, CDR2 SVGEGT. Trimming took 6 bases from V and 5 from J, leaving 10 bases between them. The CDR3 totals 12 residues.

The chain uses TRBV20-1 and TRBJ1-5, with TRBD1 as a possible D gene (5 bases). The germline gives CDR1 DFQATT, CDR2 SNEGSKA (reference sequence). The CDR3 has 11 residues. Trimming stripped 1 base from V and 11 bases from J, with 9 bases between. In nucleotides, the CDR3 is TGCAGTGCTAGAGCGGGACTGTCCCAGCATTTT. Amino acid sequence: CSARAGLSQHF.

The table lists this clonotype with many counts. V and J are TRBV5-1 and TRBJ2-7; D possibly corresponds to TRBD2 (5 bases). Trimming took off 4 bases at V and 2 bases at J, with 7 bases between the two ends. Germline V gene data show CDR1 as SGHRS and CDR2 as YFSETQ. The CDR3 loop spans 12 amino acids. For the CDR3, the DNA is TGCGCCAGCAGCCAGACTACCTACGAGCAGTACTTC. Its translation is CASSQTTYEQYF.

Concerning this clonotype: This likely comes from a read error, as the CDR3 has no conserved phenylalanine or tryptophan at its end. Because the CDR3's place on the DNA is in doubt, the DNA is left out and the CDR3 is given as listed by TCRdb. The rearrangement joins TRBV10-3 to TRBJ2-6. CDR1 is ENHRY, CDR2 SYGVKD, per germline. 14 amino acids form the CDR3, both terminal residues included. CDR3 protein: CAISDPAGANVLVL.

This clonotype appeared many times. The chain links TRBV9 to TRBJ1-3, with TRBD1 matching over 8 bases. CDR1 is SGDLS, CDR2 YYNGEE, per germline. Germline trimming cut 3 bases from V and 4 bases from J; bases unmatched to any gene: 6. The CDR3 consists of 15 residues. The CDR3 DNA reads as TGTGCCAGCAGCGCCTCGACAGGGGCAGGAAACACCATATATTTT. Its translation: CASSASTGAGNTIYF. The full variable domain, with the rest looked up from reference TRBV9 and TRBJ1-3, is DSGVTQTPKHLITATGQRVTLRCSPRSGDLSVYWYQQSLDQGLQFLIQYYNGEERAKGNILERFSAQQFPDLHSELNLSSLELGDSALYFCASSASTGAGNTIYFGEGSWLTVV.

This clonotype was seen many times. The chain links TRBV15 to TRBJ2-5; D unresolved. CDR1 is LNHNV and CDR2 is YYDKDF in the germline V gene (reference sequence). Trimming took off 3 bases at V and 1 base at J, with 9 bases between the two ends. The CDR3 has 14 residues. The chain's CDR3 is CATSRAALQETQYF. The CDR3 DNA is TGTGCCACCAGCAGGGCTGCCCTCCAAGAGACCCAGTACTTC.

The rearrangement links TRBV7-2 to TRBJ1-1, with 7 bases aligning to TRBD1. Germline loops: CDR1 SGHTA, CDR2 FQGNSA. CDR3 length: 14 amino acids. V shed 0 bases and J 4 bases; nucleotides not matched to a gene: 2. The CDR3 coding sequence is TGTGCCAGCAGCTTAGCCGCAGGGGGCACTGAAGCTTTCTTT. Amino acids: CASSLAAGGTEAFF.

This clonotype was seen a handful of times. The V call is TRBV6-5, the J call TRBJ2-1; 9 positions agree with TRBD1. After removal of 2 bases from V and 5 bases from J, the junction contained 4 bases not matched to a gene. Germline CDR1 MNHEY, CDR2 SVGAGI. CDR3 length: 15 amino acids. The CDR3 spells CASSYSRDRDNEQFF. The DNA of the CDR3 is TGTGCCAGCAGTTACAGCCGGGACAGGGACAATGAGCAGTTCTTC.

This clonotype was observed many times. The rearrangement links TRBV10-3 to TRBJ2-2; D remains unclear. Per the germline V gene, CDR1 is ENHRY and CDR2 is SYGVKD. CDR3 size: 16 residues. The V end was cut by 0 bases, the J end by 2 bases, with 10 bases between. Here the CDR3 reads CAISESMADNTGELFF. CDR3 sequence (DNA): TGTGCCATCAGTGAGTCGATGGCGGATAACACCGGGGAGCTGTTTTTT.

The rearrangement joins TRBV2 to TRBJ1-4; a possible D gene is TRBD1 (5 bases). Germline V lookup: CDR1 SNHLY, CDR2 FYNNEI. V was trimmed by 3 bases and J by 8 bases, leaving 16 bases between them. This CDR3 is 15 amino acids long. The CDR3 coding sequence is TGTGCCAGCAGTGATGGTTCAGGGAGATCGGAAAAACTGTTTTTT. Its protein product is CASSDGSGRSEKLFF.

Many counts were recorded for this clonotype. The genes are TRBV20-1 and TRBJ2-7; 11 bases match TRBD1. The CDR3 spans 15 residues. Germline-derived CDR1 and CDR2 are DFQATT and SNEGSKA (reference sequence). The V and J ends lost 3 bases and 2 bases, in that order; junction bases with no gene match: 6. The CDR3 protein is CSARFAGQGAYEQYF. CDR3 in DNA: TGCAGTGCTAGGTTCGCGGGACAGGGGGCCTACGAGCAGTACTTC.

This clonotype was seen ten or more times. The chain employs TRBV7-9 and TRBJ2-6, with D possibly TRBD1 on 5 matching bases. Per germline, CDR1 SEHNR and CDR2 FQNEAQ (reference sequence). Trimming removed 2 bases at V and 0 bases at J, with 11 bases between. This CDR3 has 17 residues. CDR3 sequence reads: CASSLPDTNSGANVLTF. CDR3 in DNA: TGTGCCAGCAGCTTACCGGACACGAACTCTGGGGCCAACGTCCTGACTTTC.

The chain combines TRBV5-5 with TRBJ1-5; TRBD1 is a possible D gene (5 bases). The CDR3 is 15 amino acids. Germline CDR1 SGHKS, CDR2 YYEKEE (reference sequence). V shed 4 bases and J shed 4 bases, with 15 bases lying between them. The CDR3 DNA reads as TGTGCCAGCAGCCTTAGGGCGTCAGGGAATCAGCCCCAGCATTTT. Encoded protein: CASSLRASGNQPQHF.